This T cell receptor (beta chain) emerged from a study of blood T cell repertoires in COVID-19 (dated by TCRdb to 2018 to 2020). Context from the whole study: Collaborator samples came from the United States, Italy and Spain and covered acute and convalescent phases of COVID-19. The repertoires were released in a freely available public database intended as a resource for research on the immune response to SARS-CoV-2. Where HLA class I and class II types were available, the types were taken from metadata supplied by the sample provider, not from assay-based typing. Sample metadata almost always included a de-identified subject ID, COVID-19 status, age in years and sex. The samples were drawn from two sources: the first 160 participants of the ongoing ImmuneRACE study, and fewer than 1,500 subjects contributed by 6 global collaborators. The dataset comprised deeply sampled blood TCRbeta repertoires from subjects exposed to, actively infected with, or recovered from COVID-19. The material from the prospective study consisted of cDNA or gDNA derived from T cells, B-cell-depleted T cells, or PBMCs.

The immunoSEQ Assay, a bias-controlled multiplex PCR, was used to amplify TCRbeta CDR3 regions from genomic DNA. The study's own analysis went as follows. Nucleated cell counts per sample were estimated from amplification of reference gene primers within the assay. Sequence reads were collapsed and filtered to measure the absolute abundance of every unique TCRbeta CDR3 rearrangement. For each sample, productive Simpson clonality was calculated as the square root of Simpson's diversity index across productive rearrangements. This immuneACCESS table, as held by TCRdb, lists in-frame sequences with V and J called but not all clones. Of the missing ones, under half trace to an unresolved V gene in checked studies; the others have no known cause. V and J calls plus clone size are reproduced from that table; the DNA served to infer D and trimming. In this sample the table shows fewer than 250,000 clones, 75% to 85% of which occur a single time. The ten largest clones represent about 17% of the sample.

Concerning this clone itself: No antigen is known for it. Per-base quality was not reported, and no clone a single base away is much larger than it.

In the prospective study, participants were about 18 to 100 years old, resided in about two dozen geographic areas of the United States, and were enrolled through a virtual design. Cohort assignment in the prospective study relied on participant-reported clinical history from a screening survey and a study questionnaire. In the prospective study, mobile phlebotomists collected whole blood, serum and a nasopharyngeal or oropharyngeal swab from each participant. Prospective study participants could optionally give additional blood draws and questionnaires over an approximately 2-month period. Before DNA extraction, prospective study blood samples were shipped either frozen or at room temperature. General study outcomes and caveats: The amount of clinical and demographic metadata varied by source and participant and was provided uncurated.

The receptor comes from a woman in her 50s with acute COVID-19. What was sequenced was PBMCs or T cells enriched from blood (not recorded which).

The bases read TGTGCCAGCAGCTTTGTCGGGTACGGTGAAGCTTTCTTT. Translated, it reads CASSFVGYGEAFF. The rearrangement combines TRBV7-2 with TRBJ1-1; no confident D gene assignment can be made. According to the germline V gene, CDR1 reads SGHTA and CDR2 reads FQGNSA. The CDR3, from cysteine to phenylalanine, totals 13 residues. The only DNA kept is the CDR3, 39 bases in frame from the first base. The junction carries 12 bases between V and J, which are trimmed by 3 bases and 7 bases respectively.